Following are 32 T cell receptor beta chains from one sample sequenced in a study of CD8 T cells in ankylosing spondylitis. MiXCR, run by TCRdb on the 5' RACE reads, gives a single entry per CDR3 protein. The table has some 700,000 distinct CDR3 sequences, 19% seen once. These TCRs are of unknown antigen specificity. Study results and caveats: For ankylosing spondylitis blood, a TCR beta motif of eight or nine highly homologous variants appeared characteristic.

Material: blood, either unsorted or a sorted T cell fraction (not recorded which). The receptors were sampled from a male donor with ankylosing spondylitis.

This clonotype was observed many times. CDR3 sequence: CARGQKGGLFNYEQYF. Here the CDR3 DNA reads TGTGCCAGGGGACAAAAGGGCGGCCTATTCAACTACGAGCAGTACTTC. This rearrangement joins TRBV12-3 or TRBV12-4 to TRBJ2-7, with D possibly being TRBD1 (6 bases). Between the trimmed V and J ends, which lost 9 bases and 3 bases, there was a span of 24 bases. The CDR3 is 16 residues long.

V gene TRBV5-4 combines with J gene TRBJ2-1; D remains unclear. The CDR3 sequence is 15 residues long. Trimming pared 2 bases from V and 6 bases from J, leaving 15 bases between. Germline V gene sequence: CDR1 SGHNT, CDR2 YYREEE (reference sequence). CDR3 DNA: TGTGCCAGCAGCTTTCAGGTTACTTTGACCAATGAGCAGTTCTTC. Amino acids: CASSFQVTLTNEQFF.

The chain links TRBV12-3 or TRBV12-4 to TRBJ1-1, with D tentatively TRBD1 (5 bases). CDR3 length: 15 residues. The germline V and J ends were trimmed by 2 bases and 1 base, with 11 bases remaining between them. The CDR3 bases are TGTGCCAGCAGTTTATGGGGCCGCCAGAACACTGAAGCTTTCTTT. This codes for CASSLWGRQNTEAFF.

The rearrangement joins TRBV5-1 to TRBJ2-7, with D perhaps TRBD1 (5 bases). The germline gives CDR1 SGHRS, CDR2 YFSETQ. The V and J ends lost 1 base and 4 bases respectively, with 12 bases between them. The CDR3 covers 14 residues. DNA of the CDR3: TGCGCCAGCAGCTTGACGGCAGGGCAGTACGAGCAGTACTTC. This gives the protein CASSLTAGQYEQYF.

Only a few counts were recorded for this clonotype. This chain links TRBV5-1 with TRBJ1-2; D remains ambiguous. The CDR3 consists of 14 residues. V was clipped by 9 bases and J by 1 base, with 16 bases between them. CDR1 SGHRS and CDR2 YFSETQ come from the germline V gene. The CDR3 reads CATAEGSINYGYTF. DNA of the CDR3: TGCGCCACGGCGGAGGGCAGCATTAACTATGGCTACACCTTC.

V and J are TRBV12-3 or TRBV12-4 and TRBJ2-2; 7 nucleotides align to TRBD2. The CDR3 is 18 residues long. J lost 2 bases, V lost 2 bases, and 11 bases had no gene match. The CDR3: CASSLYSFGGGNTGELFF. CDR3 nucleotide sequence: TGTGCCAGCAGTTTATACTCCTTTGGGGGGGGAAACACCGGGGAGCTGTTTTTT.

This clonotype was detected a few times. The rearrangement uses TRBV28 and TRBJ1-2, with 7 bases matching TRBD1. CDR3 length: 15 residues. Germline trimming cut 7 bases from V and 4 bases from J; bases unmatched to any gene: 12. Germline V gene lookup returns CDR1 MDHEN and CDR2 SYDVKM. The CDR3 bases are TGTGCCAGCACCCCAGCGGGCGCAGGGGGCTATGGCTACACCTTC. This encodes CASTPAGAGGYGYTF.

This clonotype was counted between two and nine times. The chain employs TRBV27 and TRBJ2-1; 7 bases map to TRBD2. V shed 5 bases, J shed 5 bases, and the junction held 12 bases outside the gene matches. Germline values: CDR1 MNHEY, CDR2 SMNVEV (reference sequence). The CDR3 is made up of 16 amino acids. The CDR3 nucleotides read TGTGCCAGCAGTAACCTTGGTCTAGCGGACAACAATGAGCAGTTCTTC. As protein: CASSNLGLADNNEQFF.

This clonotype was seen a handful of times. CDR3 loop: CASSFSEHNEQFF. In DNA form, the CDR3 reads TGCGCCAGCAGCTTCTCAGAACACAATGAGCAGTTCTTC. The chain joins TRBV5-1 to TRBJ2-1, with unresolved D. V was clipped by 2 bases and J by 5 bases, with 8 bases between them. CDR3 length: 13 residues. CDR1 SGHRS and CDR2 YFSETQ come from the germline V gene.

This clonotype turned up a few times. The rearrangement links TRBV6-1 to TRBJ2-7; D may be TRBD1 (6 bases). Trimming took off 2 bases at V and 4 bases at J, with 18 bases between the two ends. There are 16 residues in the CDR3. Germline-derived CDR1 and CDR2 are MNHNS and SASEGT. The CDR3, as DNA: TGTGCCAGCAGTGAACTAACCAAGACAGGAGGATACGAGCAGTACTTC. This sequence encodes CASSELTKTGGYEQYF.

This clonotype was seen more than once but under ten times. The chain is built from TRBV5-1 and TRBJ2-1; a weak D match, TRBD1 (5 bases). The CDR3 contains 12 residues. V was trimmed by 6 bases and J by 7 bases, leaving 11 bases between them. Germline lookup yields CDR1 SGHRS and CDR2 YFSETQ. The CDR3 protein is CASNAGNNEQFF. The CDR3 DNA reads TGCGCCAGCAACGCAGGGAATAATGAGCAGTTCTTC. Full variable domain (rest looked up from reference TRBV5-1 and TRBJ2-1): KAGVTQTPRYLIKTRGQQVTLSCSPISGHRSVSWYQQTPGQGLQFLFEYFSETQRNKGNFPGRFSGRQFSNSRSEMNVSTLELGDSALYLCASNAGNNEQFFGPGTRLTVL.

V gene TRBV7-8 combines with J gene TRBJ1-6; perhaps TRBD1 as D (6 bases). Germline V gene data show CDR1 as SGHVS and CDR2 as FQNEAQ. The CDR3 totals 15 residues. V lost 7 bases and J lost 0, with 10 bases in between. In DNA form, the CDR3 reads TGTGCCAGCAATACAGGGTCCTCCTATAATTCACCCCTCCACTTT. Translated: CASNTGSSYNSPLHF.

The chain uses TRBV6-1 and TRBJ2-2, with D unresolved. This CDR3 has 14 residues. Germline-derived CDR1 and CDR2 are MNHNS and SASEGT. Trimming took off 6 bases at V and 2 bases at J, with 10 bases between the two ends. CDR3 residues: CASSILTNTGELFF. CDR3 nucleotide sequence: TGTGCCAGCAGCATTTTAACAAACACCGGGGAGCTGTTTTTT.

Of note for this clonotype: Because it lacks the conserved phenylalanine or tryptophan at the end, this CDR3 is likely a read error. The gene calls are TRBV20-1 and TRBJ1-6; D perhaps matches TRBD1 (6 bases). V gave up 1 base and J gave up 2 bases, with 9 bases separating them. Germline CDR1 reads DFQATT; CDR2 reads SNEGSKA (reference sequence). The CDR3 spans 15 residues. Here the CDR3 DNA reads TGCAGTGCTAGAGTTGGGGGCGCCTATAATTCACCCCTCCACTAT. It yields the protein CSARVGGAYNSPLHY.

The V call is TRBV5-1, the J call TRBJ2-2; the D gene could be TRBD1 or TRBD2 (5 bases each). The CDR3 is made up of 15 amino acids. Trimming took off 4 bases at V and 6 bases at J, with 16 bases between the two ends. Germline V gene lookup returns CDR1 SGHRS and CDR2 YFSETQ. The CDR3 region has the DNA TGCGCCAGCAGCCCTGGGGACCACAGCGCCGGGGAGCTGTTTTTT. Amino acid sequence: CASSPGDHSAGELFF.

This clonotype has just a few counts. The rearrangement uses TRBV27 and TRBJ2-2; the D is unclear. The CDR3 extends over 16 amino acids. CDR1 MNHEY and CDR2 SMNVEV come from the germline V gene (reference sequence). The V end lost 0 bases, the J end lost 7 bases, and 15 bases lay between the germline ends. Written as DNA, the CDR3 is TGTGCCAGCAGTTTATCGAACTACCTCGCAGGCGGGGAGCTGTTTTTT. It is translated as CASSLSNYLAGGELFF.

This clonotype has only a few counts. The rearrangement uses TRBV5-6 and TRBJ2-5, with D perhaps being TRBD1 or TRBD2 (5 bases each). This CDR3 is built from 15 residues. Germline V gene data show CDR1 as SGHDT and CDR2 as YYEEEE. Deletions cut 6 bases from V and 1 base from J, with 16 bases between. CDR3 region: CASIQGLGSQETQYF. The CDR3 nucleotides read TGTGCCAGCATCCAGGGTTTGGGGAGCCAAGAGACCCAGTACTTC.

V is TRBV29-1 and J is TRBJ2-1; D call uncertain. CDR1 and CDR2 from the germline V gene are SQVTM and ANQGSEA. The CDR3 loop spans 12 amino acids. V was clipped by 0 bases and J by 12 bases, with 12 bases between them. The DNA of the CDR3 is TGCAGCGTTGAAGATAACGGTAGGATGCAGTTCTTC. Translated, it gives CSVEDNGRMQFF.

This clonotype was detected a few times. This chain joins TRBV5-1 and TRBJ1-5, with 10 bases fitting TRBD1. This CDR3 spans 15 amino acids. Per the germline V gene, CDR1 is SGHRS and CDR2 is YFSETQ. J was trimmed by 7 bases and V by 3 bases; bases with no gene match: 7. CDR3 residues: CASSSTGGIGQPQHF. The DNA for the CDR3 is TGCGCCAGCAGCTCGACAGGGGGCATAGGACAGCCCCAGCATTTT.

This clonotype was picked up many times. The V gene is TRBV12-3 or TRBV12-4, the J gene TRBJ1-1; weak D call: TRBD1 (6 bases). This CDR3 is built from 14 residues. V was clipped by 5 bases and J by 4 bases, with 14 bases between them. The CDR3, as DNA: TGTGCCAGCAGTGAAGGGGACATAGCCACTGAAGCTTTCTTT. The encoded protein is CASSEGDIATEAFF.

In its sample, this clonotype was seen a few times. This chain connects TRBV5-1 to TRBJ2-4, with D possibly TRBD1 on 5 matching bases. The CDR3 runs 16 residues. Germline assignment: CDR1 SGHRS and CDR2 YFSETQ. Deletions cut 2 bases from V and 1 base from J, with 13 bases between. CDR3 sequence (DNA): TGCGCCAGCAGCTTCGACAGTTATACGGCCAAAAACATTCAGTACTTC. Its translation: CASSFDSYTAKNIQYF. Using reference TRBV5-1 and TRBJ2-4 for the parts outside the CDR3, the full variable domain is KAGVTQTPRYLIKTRGQQVTLSCSPISGHRSVSWYQQTPGQGLQFLFEYFSETQRNKGNFPGRFSGRQFSNSRSEMNVSTLELGDSALYLCASSFDSYTAKNIQYFGAGTRLSVL.

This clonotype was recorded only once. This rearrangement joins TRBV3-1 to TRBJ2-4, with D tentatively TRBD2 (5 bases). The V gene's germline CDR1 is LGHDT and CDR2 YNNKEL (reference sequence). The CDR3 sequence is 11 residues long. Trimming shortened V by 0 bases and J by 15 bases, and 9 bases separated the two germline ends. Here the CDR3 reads CASSQEWRVYF. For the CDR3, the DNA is TGTGCCAGCAGCCAAGAATGGCGGGTGTACTTC.

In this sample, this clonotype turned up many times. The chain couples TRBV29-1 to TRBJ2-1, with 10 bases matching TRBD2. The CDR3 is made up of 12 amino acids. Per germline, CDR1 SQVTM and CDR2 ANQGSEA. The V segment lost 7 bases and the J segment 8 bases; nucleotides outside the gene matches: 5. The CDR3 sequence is CSGAGTSDEQFF. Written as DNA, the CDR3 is TGCAGCGGCGCAGGGACTAGCGATGAGCAGTTCTTC.

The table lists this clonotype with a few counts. Written as DNA, the CDR3 is TGTGCCAGCAGTGAAGCCGTCGGGGGGTCCAATTCACCCCTCCACTTT. This gives the protein CASSEAVGGSNSPLHF. The J gene is TRBJ1-6, the V gene TRBV6-1; TRBD1 might be the D (5 bases). Trimming left V 0 bases short and J 7 bases short, with 13 bases between. Germline V gene lookup returns CDR1 MNHNS and CDR2 SASEGT. CDR3 length equals 16 residues.

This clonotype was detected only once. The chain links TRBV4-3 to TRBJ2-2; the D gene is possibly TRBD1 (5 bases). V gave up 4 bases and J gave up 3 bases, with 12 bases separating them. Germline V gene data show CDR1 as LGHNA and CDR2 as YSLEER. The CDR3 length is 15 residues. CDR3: CASSLTVLDTGELFF. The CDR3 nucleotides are TGCGCCAGCAGCCTGACAGTCTTGGACACCGGGGAGCTGTTTTTT.

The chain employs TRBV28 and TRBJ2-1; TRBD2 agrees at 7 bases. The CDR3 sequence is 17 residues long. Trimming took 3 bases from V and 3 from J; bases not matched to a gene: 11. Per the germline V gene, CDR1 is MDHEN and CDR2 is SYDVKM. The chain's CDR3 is CASSLRSGLLIYNEQFF. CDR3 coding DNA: TGTGCCAGCAGTTTGCGGTCGGGACTACTTATCTACAATGAGCAGTTCTTC.

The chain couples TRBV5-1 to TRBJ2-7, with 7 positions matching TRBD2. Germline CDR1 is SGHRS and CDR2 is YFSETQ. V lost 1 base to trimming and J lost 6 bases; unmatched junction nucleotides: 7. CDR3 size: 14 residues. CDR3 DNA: TGCGCCAGCAGCTTGTGGGGGGGAGCAAGCGAGCAGTACTTC. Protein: CASSLWGGASEQYF.

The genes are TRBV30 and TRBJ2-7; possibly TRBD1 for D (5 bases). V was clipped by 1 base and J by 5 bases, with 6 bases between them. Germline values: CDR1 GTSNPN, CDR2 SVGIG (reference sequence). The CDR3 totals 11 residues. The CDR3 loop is CAWSEQDEQYF. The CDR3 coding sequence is TGTGCCTGGAGTGAACAGGACGAGCAGTACTTC.

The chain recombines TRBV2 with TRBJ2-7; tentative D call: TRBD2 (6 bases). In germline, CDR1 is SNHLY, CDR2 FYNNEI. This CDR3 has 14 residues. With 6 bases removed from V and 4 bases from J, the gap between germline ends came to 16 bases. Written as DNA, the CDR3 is TGTGCCAGCAGGAGGGACTCGATAGAATACGAGCAGTACTTC. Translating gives CASRRDSIEYEQYF.

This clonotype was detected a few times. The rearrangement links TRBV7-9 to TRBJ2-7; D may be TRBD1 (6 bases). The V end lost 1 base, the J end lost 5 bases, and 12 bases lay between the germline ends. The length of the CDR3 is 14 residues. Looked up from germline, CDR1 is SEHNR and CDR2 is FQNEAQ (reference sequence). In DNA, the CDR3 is TGTGCCAGCAGCTTAGTGCAGGGGACAAACGAGCAGTACTTC. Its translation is CASSLVQGTNEQYF.

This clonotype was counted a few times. This chain's CDR3 is CASSPTSVGSNEQFF. The CDR3 region has the DNA TGTGCCAGCAGCCCAACTAGTGTAGGTTCCAATGAGCAGTTCTTC. The chain links TRBV7-2 to TRBJ2-1; the D gene is possibly TRBD2 (5 bases). Germline CDR1 and CDR2: SGHTA and FQGNSA. This CDR3 spans 15 amino acids. V lost 5 bases to trimming and J lost 6 bases, with 17 bases between them.

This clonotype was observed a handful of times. CDR3 sequence reads: CASSAERITNTGELFF. The CDR3 DNA follows: TGTGCCAGCAGCGCCGAGAGAATAACGAACACCGGGGAGCTGTTTTTT. The chain carries TRBV2 and TRBJ2-2; no reliable D call. Germline CDR1 reads SNHLY; CDR2 reads FYNNEI. This CDR3 comprises 16 residues. The V gene lost 6 bases and the J gene lost 0 bases, with 14 bases spanning the gap.